These 7 T cell receptor beta chains share one sample of origin, sequenced in a study of CD8+ T cells in alopecia areata. Indicated treatment: oral pan-JAK inhibitor, 5-10 mg twice daily. Investigators isolated RNA and reverse transcribed it into cDNA to act as the sequencing template. Profiling relied on immunoSEQ multiplex PCR, and the TCRdb table lists in-frame clones only, not all of them. The sample lists about 190,000 clones; 45% to 75% were seen once. Here the sequenced sample was CD4+ T cells sorted from blood, taken at week 4, from a patient treated with tofacitinib. The receptors here all came from a human donor with alopecia areata.

The chain uses TRBV19 and TRBJ2-3; D is perhaps TRBD2 (5 bases). Trimming shortened V by 4 bases and J by 12 bases, and 17 bases separated the two germline ends. Germline V CDR1 and CDR2: LNHDA, SQIVND (reference sequence). CDR3 length equals 13 residues. This CDR3 reads CASSKGGLKPQYF. The CDR3 nucleotides read TGTGCCAGTAGTAAGGGCGGACTGAAACCACAGTATTTT.

The DNA for the CDR3 is TGTGCCTGGAGCCCTGCGAGGGGGCGGGGGTATGGTCAGCCCCAGCATTTT. The encoded protein is CAWSPARGRGYGQPQHF. The genes are TRBV30 and TRBJ1-5, with 7 bases aligning to TRBD1. V dropped 3 bases and J dropped 6; count of bases not matched to a gene: 17. The CDR3 has 17 amino acids. Per germline, CDR1 GTSNPN and CDR2 SVGIG (reference sequence).

The chain uses TRBV29-1 and TRBJ1-1; D possibly corresponds to TRBD1 (5 bases). Trimming removed 7 bases at V and 10 bases at J, with 16 bases between. Germline CDR1 and CDR2: SQVTM and ANQGSEA. The CDR3 has 11 residues. The CDR3 protein is CSGQVFGGAFF. In DNA, the CDR3 is TGCAGCGGTCAGGTGTTTGGGGGAGCTTTCTTT.

The V gene is TRBV4-2, the J gene TRBJ2-1; D is unclear. This CDR3 is built from 17 residues. V lost 0 bases and J lost 7, with 19 bases in between. Germline V gene sequence: CDR1 LGHNA, CDR2 YNFKEQ. The chain's CDR3 is CASSQDMGPQLRNEQFF. DNA of the CDR3: TGTGCCAGCAGCCAAGACATGGGCCCGCAGCTACGGAATGAGCAGTTCTTC.

V gene TRBV27 combines with J gene TRBJ1-2; 7 bases are shared with TRBD1. Germline assignment: CDR1 MNHEY and CDR2 SMNVEV (reference sequence). The V gene end was trimmed by 5 bases and the J gene end by 10 bases; junction bases not matched to a gene: 10. The CDR3 runs 13 residues. CDR3 region: CASSPRDRKFYTF. CDR3 nucleotide sequence: TGTGCCAGCAGTCCCCGGGACAGAAAGTTCTACACCTTC.

The rearrangement uses TRBV25-1 and TRBJ2-7; D might be TRBD1 (5 bases). Trimming cost V 6 bases and J 3 bases, with 9 bases left between them. This CDR3 is built from 12 residues. Germline CDR1 and CDR2: MGHDK and SYGVNS. The CDR3 DNA follows: TGTGCCAGCAGAGGACACGTCTACGAGCAGTACTTC. This encodes CASRGHVYEQYF.

The chain is built from TRBV9 and TRBJ2-1; D gene unclear. The ends were cut back, 1 base at V and 10 bases at J, with 12 bases in the middle. CDR3 size: 13 residues. Germline V gene lookup returns CDR1 SGDLS and CDR2 YYNGEE. The CDR3 DNA follows: TGTGCCAGCAGCGTATTCGGAAGTGGCGAGCAGTTCTTC. Residues: CASSVFGSGEQFF.